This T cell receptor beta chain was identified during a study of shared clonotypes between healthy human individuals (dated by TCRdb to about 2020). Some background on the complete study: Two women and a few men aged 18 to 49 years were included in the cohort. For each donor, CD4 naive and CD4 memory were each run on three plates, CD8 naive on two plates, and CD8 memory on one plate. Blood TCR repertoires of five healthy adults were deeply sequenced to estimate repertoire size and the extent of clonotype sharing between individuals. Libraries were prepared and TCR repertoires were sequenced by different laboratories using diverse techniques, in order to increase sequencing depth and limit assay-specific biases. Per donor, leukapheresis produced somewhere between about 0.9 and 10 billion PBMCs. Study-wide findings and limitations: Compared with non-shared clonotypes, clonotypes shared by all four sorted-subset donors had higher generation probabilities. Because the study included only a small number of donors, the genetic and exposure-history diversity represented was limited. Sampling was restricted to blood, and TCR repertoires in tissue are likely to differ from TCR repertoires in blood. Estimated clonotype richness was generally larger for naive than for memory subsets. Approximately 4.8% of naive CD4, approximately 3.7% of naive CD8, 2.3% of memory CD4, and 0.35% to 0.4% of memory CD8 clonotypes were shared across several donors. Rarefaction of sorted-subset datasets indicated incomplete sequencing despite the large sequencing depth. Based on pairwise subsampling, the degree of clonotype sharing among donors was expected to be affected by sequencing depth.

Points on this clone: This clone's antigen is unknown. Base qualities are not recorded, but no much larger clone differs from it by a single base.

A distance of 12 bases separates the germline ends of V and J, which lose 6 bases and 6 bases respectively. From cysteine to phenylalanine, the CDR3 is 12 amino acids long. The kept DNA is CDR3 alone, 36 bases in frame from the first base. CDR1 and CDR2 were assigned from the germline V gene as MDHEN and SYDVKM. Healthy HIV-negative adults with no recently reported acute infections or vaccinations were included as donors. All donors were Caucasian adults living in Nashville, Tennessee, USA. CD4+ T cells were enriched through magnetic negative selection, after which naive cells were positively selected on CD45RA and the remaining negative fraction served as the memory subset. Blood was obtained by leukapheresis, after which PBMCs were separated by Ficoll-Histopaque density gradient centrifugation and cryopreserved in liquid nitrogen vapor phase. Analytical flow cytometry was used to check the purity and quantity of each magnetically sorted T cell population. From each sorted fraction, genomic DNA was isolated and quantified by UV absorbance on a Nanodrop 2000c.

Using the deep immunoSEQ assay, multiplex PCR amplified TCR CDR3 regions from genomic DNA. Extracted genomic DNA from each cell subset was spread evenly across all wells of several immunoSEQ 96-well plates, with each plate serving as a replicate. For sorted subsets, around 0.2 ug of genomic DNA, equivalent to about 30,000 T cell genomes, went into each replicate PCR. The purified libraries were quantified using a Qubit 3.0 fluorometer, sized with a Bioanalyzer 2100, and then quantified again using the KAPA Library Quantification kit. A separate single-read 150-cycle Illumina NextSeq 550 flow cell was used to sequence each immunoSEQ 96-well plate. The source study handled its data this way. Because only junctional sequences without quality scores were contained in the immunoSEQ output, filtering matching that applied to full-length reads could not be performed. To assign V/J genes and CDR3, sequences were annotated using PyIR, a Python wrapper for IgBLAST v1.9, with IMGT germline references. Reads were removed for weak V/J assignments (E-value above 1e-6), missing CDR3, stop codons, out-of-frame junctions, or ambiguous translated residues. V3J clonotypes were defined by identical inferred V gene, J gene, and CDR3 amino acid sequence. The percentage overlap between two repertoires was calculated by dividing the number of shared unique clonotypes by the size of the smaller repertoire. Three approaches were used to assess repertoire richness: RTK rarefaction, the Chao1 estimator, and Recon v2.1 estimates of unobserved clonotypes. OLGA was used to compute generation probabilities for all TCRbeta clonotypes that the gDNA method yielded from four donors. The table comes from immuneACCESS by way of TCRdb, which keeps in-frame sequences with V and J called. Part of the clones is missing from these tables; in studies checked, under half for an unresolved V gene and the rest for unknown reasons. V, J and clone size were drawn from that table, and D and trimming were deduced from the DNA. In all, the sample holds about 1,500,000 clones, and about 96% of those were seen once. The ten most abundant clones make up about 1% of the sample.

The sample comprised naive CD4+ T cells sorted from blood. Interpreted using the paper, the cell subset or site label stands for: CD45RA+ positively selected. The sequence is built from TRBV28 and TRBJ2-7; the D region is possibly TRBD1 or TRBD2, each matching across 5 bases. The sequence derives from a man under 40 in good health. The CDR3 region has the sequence CASRNPGREQYF. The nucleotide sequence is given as TGTGCCAGCAGGAACCCGGGGCGCGAGCAGTACTTC.